The 22 T cell receptor beta chains below all came from one sample that was sequenced in a study of blood T cell repertoires in COVID-19. Clones were read by immunoSEQ multiplex PCR, and TCRdb kept only the in-frame ones, dropping some. The table records around 330,000 clones, approximately 89% of them present only once. The sequencing input was peripheral blood. The origin of the receptors is a woman aged 30 to 39 with COVID-19, enrolled during active disease.

The rearrangement joins TRBV7-2 to TRBJ2-3; no clear D. The V gene lost 1 base and the J gene lost 4 bases, with 12 bases spanning the gap. CDR3 length: 15 amino acids. Germline lookup yields CDR1 SGHTA and CDR2 FQGNSA. The CDR3 DNA reads as TGTGCCAGCAGCTTAGGGTCGGTGAGGCCAGATACGCAGTATTTT. This gives the protein CASSLGSVRPDTQYF.

The chain is built from TRBV5-6 and TRBJ1-2; 8 bases are shared with TRBD1. The trim removed 5 bases at V and 5 bases at J, leaving 8 bases unmatched. This CDR3 has 14 amino acids. Germline V gene data show CDR1 as SGHDT and CDR2 as YYEEEE. In nucleotides, the CDR3 is TGTGCCAGCAGACACCGACAGGGGAGGTATGGCTACACCTTC. Translated: CASRHRQGRYGYTF. The whole variable domain, filled in from reference TRBV5-6 and TRBJ1-2, reads DAGVTQSPTHLIKTRGQQVTLRCSPKSGHDTVSWYQQALGQGPQFIFQYYEEEERQRGNFPDRFSGHQFPNYSSELNVNALLLGDSALYLCASRHRQGRYGYTFGSGTRLTVV.

This clone has just one count. CDR3 sequence reads: CASGFRDYGYTF. For the CDR3, the DNA is TGTGCCAGCGGGTTTCGGGATTATGGCTACACCTTC. The chain links TRBV11-2 to TRBJ1-2; no firm D call. V lost 8 bases and J 5 bases, leaving 12 bases between the germline ends. Germline CDR1 reads SGHAT; CDR2 reads FQNNGV. CDR3 size: 12 residues.

The chain combines TRBV4-3 with TRBJ1-4, with TRBD1 as a possible D gene (5 bases). From germline, CDR1 is LGHNA and CDR2 YSLEER. V lost 0 bases and J 5 bases, leaving 16 bases between the germline ends. The CDR3 has 17 residues. The CDR3 sequence: CASSQERGLTQNEKLFF. CDR3 bases: TGCGCCAGCAGCCAAGAACGGGGACTCACCCAGAATGAAAAACTGTTTTTT.

The rearrangement links TRBV9 to TRBJ2-3; 11 bases map to TRBD2. Germline CDR1 reads SGDLS; CDR2 reads YYNGEE. This CDR3 has 16 residues. Trimming took 0 bases from V and 5 from J; bases not matched to a gene: 5. The CDR3, as DNA: TGTGCCAGCAGCGTAGATAGCGGGGGGGCAGGAGATACGCAGTATTTT. This codes for CASSVDSGGAGDTQYF.

This clone was seen a single time. The genes are TRBV7-8 and TRBJ1-1, with D maybe TRBD1 (5 bases). V was shortened by 5 bases and J by 4 bases, with 14 bases between the two germline ends. This CDR3 region has 14 residues. Per the germline V gene, CDR1 is SGHVS and CDR2 is FQNEAQ. This CDR3 reads CASSARESRTEAFF. The CDR3 bases are TGTGCCAGCAGCGCCAGGGAAAGTCGCACTGAAGCTTTCTTT.

The rearrangement joins TRBV7-2 to TRBJ1-2; tentatively, D is TRBD1 (6 bases). Germline CDR1 and CDR2: SGHTA and FQGNSA. This CDR3 has 13 amino acids. V gave up 0 bases and J gave up 8 bases, with 10 bases separating them. The CDR3 spells CASSLAGGGGYTF. DNA for the CDR3: TGTGCCAGCAGCTTAGCGGGAGGGGGAGGCTACACCTTC.

This rearrangement joins TRBV14 to TRBJ1-4, with D unresolved. Germline values: CDR1 SGHDN, CDR2 FVKESK. The V and J ends lost 0 bases and 4 bases respectively, with 18 bases between them. This CDR3 has 18 residues. The CDR3 nucleotides are TGTGCCAGCAGCCAAGATTTGGCTTCGTGGTACTATAATGAAAAACTGTTTTTT. It specifies CASSQDLASWYYNEKLFF. Supplemented by reference TRBV14 and TRBJ1-4, the full variable domain reads EAGVTQFPSHSVIEKGQTVTLRCDPISGHDNLYWYRRVMGKEIKFLLHFVKESKQDESGMPNNRFLAERTGGTYSTLKVQPAELEDSGVYFCASSQDLASWYYNEKLFFGSGTQLSVL.

This chain uses TRBV7-2 with TRBJ1-1; TRBD1 might be the D (5 bases). The CDR3 covers 15 residues. Per germline, CDR1 SGHTA and CDR2 FQGNSA. V shed 4 bases and J shed 6 bases, with 18 bases lying between them. The CDR3 coding sequence is TGTGCCAGCAGCTCAGGGTGGGCGGGGGACGCTGAAGCTTTCTTT. This sequence encodes CASSSGWAGDAEAFF.

The CDR3 here is CATTPGGGYGYTF. CDR3 DNA sequence: TGTGCCACCACCCCGGGCGGGGGCTATGGCTACACCTTC. The V gene is TRBV11-1, the J gene TRBJ1-2, with a weak D call TRBD1 (5 bases). CDR3 length: 13 residues. Between the trimmed V and J ends, which lost 10 bases and 4 bases, there was a span of 16 bases. Germline V gene sequence: CDR1 SGHAT, CDR2 FQDESV (reference sequence).

This clone was detected once. The CDR3, as DNA: TGTGCCAGCAGTTACCGGGGGTCGGCCGAGCAGTACGTC. Translating gives CASSYRGSAEQYV. This sequence joins TRBV6-6 and TRBJ2-7; possibly TRBD2 for D (6 bases). The V gene lost 2 bases and the J gene lost 6 bases, with 11 bases spanning the gap. Germline lookup yields CDR1 MNHNY and CDR2 SVGAGI (reference sequence). This CDR3 has 13 residues.

The CDR3 spells CASSFWSEETQYF. CDR3 nucleotide sequence: TGTGCCAGCAGTTTCTGGTCGGAAGAGACCCAGTACTTC. This rearrangement joins TRBV12-3 or TRBV12-4 to TRBJ2-5, with D unresolved. V lost 3 bases and J lost 3, with 8 bases in between. The CDR3 extends over 13 amino acids.

The genes are TRBV3-1 (or the pseudogene TRBV3-2) and TRBJ1-4; D call uncertain. With 3 bases removed from V and 7 bases from J, the gap between germline ends came to 12 bases. Germline loops: CDR1 LGHDT, CDR2 YNNKEL (reference sequence). The CDR3 runs 14 residues. CDR3 in amino acids: CASSQQDGGEKLFF. DNA of the CDR3: TGTGCCAGCAGCCAGCAGGACGGAGGTGAAAAACTGTTTTTT.

The rearrangement uses TRBV2 and TRBJ1-2, with D possibly being TRBD1 (6 bases). Germline V gives CDR1 SNHLY, CDR2 FYNNEI. The CDR3 totals 13 residues. Trimming cost V 8 bases and J 6 bases, with 16 bases left between them. CDR3 protein: CASFRGRDDGYTF. CDR3 nucleotide sequence: TGTGCCAGCTTCAGGGGCAGGGATGATGGCTACACCTTC.

This clone has only a few counts. CDR3 DNA: TGTGCCAGCAGCGCCACCCGCCCAGGAGGCTACACCTTC. Translating gives CASSATRPGGYTF. The chain uses TRBV7-9 and TRBJ1-2; D unresolved. Germline lookup yields CDR1 SEHNR and CDR2 FQNEAQ (reference sequence). CDR3 length: 13 amino acids. V was cut by 5 bases and J by 8 bases, with 15 bases left in between. The full variable domain, in which reference TRBV7-9 and TRBJ1-2 provide the parts outside the CDR3, is DTGVSQNPRHKITKRGQNVTFRCDPISEHNRLYWYRQTLGQGPEFLTYFQNEAQLEKSRLLSDRFSAERPKGSFSTLEIQRTEQGDSAMYLCASSATRPGGYTFGSGTRLTVV.

V and J are TRBV30 and TRBJ1-1; D not resolved. This CDR3 contains 14 residues. Per the germline V gene, CDR1 is GTSNPN and CDR2 is SVGIG (reference sequence). CDR3 DNA: TGTGCGCGCAGGACCGCGGGGATTGGCGCTGAAGCTTTCTTT. This translates into CARRTAGIGAEAFF.

With regard to this clone: This sample includes further DNA sequences coding for the same CDR3. J is TRBJ1-2 and V is TRBV2; D not resolved. The V gene lost 1 base and the J gene lost 8 bases, with 5 bases spanning the gap. The germline V gene encodes CDR1 SNHLY and CDR2 FYNNEI. The CDR3 totals 11 residues. CDR3 region: CASSEGAGYTF. As DNA, the CDR3 is TGTGCCAGCAGTGAAGGGGCCGGCTACACCTTC.

This clone was counted a single time. This chain connects TRBV19 to TRBJ2-5; the match to TRBD2 covers 10 bases. Unmatched junction bases numbered 2, after V lost 3 bases and J lost 1 base. The CDR3 consists of 15 residues. Germline V gene sequence: CDR1 LNHDA, CDR2 SQIVND (reference sequence). The CDR3 DNA follows: TGTGCCAGTAGTATCTGGACTAGCGGCCAAGAGACCCAGTACTTC. Protein sequence: CASSIWTSGQETQYF. Combining the CDR3 with reference TRBV19 and TRBJ2-5 gives the whole variable domain DGGITQSPKYLFRKEGQNVTLSCEQNLNHDAMYWYRQDPGQGLRLIYYSQIVNDFQKGDIAEGYSVSREKKESFPLTVTSAQKNPTAFYLCASSIWTSGQETQYFGPGTRLLVL.

This chain uses TRBV6-5 with TRBJ2-7, with D possibly matching TRBD1 (6 bases). The CDR3 totals 16 residues. Germline V gene lookup returns CDR1 MNHEY and CDR2 SVGAGI. The V end was cut by 4 bases, the J end by 6 bases, with 22 bases between. CDR3 sequence: CASSSALDSPLVEQYV. The CDR3 DNA is TGTGCCAGCAGTTCCGCCCTGGACAGCCCGCTTGTCGAGCAGTACGTC.

Comments on this clone: Distinct nucleotide sequences in the sample also encode this CDR3. This sequence joins TRBV7-9 and TRBJ1-6, with D perhaps matching TRBD1 (5 bases). The germline V and J ends were trimmed by 5 bases and 7 bases, with 9 bases remaining between them. This CDR3 contains 13 residues. Germline values: CDR1 SEHNR, CDR2 FQNEAQ (reference sequence). This CDR3 is CASSLGGNSPLHF. The CDR3 coding sequence is TGTGCCAGCAGCCTTGGGGGGAATTCACCCCTCCACTTT.

As regards this clone: In the same sample, other DNA sequences code for this CDR3. V is TRBV7-9 and J is TRBJ1-2; D may be TRBD1 (5 bases). The ends were cut back, 1 base at V and 4 bases at J, with 7 bases in the middle. CDR3 length equals 13 residues. CDR1 and CDR2 from the germline V gene are SEHNR and FQNEAQ (reference sequence). Here the CDR3 reads CASSLGQGYGYTF. The CDR3 bases are TGTGCCAGCAGCTTAGGCCAGGGCTATGGCTACACCTTC.

The chain uses TRBV2 and TRBJ2-5, with 12 positions matching TRBD2. Trimming at V came to 6 bases and at J to 7 bases, leaving 18 bases not matched to a gene. CDR3 size: 18 residues. Looked up from germline, CDR1 is SNHLY and CDR2 is FYNNEI. CDR3: CASREATSGGSERGTQYF. The CDR3 coding sequence is TGTGCCAGCAGGGAGGCGACTAGCGGGGGATCGGAAAGGGGGACCCAGTACTTC.